This T cell receptor (beta chain) was found in a study of CD8 T cells in Susac syndrome. With random hexamers, 0.5 to 1 ug RNA was reverse transcribed. An immunoSEQ multiplex PCR amplified TCR beta CDR3 over 54 Vbeta and 13 Jbeta. TCRdb recomputed calls from the immunoSEQ multiplex PCR reads with MiXCR, one row per CDR3 protein. The top ten hold roughly 0.088% of the sample, which has roughly 120,000 distinct CDR3 sequences, more than 85% seen once. Germline-derived CDR1 and CDR2 are MNHEY and SVGEGT. The CDR3 spans 12 residues. With 6 bases clipped from V and 9 bases from J, the junction kept 6 bases outside the gene matches. To note about this clonotype: The antigen is undetermined.

Overall study findings and caveats: The study admitted that it had a relatively small number of individuals in its TCR sequencing and HLA analysis.

CD8+ and CD4+ T cells from blood underwent TCR beta sequencing, which was carried out in a high-throughput format. This receptor was identified in a human donor with multiple sclerosis. Material: CD4+ T cells from PBMCs. The genes are TRBV6-2 or TRBV6-3 and TRBJ1-2, with 8 bases that match TRBD1. CDR3 DNA: TGTGCCAGCAGACTGGACAGGGAACGCTACACCTTC. Its translation is CASRLDRERYTF.